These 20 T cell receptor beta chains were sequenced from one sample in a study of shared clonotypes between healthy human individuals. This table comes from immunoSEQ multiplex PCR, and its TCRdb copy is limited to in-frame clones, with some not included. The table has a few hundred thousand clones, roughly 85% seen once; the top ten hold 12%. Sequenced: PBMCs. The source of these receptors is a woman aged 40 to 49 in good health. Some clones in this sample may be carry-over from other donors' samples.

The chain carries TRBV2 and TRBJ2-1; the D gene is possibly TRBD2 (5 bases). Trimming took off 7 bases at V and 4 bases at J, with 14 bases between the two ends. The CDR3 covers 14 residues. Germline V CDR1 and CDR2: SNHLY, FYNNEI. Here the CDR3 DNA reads TGTGCCAGCACCGGGGAAGCGGCATACAATGAGCAGTTCTTC. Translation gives CASTGEAAYNEQFF. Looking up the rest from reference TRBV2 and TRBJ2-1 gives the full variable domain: EPEVTQTPSHQVTQMGQEVILRCVPISNHLYFYWYRQILGQKVEFLVSFYNNEISEKSEIFDDQFSVERPDGSNFTLKIRSTKLEDSAMYFCASTGEAAYNEQFFGPGTRLTVL.

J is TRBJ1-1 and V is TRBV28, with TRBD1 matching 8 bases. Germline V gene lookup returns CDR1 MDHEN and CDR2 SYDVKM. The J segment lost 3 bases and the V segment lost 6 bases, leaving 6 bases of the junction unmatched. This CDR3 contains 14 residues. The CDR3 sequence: CASRTGGGYTEAFF. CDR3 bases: TGTGCCAGCAGAACAGGGGGAGGATACACTGAAGCTTTCTTT.

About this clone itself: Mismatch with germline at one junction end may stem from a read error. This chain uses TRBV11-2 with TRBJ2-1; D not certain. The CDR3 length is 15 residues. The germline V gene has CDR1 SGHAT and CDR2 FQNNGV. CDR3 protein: CANSLNGGPYNEQFF. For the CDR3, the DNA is TGTGCCAACAGCTTGAATGGTGGACCTTACAATGAGCAGTTCTTC.

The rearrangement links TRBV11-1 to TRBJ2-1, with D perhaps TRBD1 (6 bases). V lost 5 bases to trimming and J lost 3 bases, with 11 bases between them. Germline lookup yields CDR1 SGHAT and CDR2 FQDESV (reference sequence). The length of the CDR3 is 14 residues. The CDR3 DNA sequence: TGTGCCAGCAGCCAAAACAGGGTCTACAATGAGCAGTTCTTC. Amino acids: CASSQNRVYNEQFF.

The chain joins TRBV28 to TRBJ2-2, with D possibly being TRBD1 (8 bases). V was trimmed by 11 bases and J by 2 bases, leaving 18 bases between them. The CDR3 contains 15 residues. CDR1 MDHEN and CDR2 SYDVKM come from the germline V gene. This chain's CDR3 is CACSNRGGNTGELFF. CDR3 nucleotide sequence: TGTGCCTGTTCTAACAGGGGGGGTAACACCGGGGAGCTGTTTTTT.

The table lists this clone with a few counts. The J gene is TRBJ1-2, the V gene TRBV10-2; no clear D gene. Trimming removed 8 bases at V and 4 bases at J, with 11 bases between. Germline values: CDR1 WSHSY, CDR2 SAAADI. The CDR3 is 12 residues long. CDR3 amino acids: CASGVPGYGYTF. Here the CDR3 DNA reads TGCGCCAGCGGGGTCCCCGGCTATGGCTACACCTTC.

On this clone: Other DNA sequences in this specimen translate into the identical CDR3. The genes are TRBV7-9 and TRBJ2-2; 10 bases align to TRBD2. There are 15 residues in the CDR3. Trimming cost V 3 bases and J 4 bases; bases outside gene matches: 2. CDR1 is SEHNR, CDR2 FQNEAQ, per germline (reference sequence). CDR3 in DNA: TGTGCCAGCAGCTTGGTAGCGGGAGGCACCGGGGAGCTGTTTTTT. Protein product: CASSLVAGGTGELFF.

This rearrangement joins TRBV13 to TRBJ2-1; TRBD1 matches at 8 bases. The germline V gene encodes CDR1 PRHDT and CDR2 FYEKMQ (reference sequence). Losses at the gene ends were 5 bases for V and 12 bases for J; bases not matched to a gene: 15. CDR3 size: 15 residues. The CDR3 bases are TGTGCCAGCAGCCGACACAGGGGGGTGTCTGTAGGGCAGTTCTTC. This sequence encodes CASSRHRGVSVGQFF.

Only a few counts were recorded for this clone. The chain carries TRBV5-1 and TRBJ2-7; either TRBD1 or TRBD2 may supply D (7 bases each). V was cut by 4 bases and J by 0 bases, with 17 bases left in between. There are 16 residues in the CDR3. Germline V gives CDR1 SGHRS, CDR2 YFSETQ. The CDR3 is CASSPLTGRGSYEQYF. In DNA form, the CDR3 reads TGCGCCAGCAGCCCATTGACAGGGAGGGGCTCCTACGAGCAGTACTTC.

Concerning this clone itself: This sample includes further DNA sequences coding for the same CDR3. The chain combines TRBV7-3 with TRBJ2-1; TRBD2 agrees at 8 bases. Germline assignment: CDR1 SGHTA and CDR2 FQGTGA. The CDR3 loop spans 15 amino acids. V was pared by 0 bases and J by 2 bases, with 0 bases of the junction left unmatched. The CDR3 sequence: CASSLTGRAYNEQFF. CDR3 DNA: TGTGCCAGCAGCTTAACCGGGAGGGCCTACAATGAGCAGTTCTTC. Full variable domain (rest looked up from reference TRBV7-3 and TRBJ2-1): GAGVSQTPSNKVTEKGKYVELRCDPISGHTALYWYRQSLGQGPEFLIYFQGTGAADDSGLPNDRFFAVRPEGSVSTLKIQRTERGDSAVYLCASSLTGRAYNEQFFGPGTRLTVL.

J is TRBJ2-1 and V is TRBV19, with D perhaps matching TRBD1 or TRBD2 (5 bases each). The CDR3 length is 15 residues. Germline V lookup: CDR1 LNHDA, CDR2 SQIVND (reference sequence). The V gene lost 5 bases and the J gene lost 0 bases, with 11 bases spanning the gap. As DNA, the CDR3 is TGTGCCAGTAGTCTGGGACGGAGCTCCTACAATGAGCAGTTCTTC. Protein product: CASSLGRSSYNEQFF. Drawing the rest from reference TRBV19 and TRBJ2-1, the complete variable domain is DGGITQSPKYLFRKEGQNVTLSCEQNLNHDAMYWYRQDPGQGLRLIYYSQIVNDFQKGDIAEGYSVSREKKESFPLTVTSAQKNPTAFYLCASSLGRSSYNEQFFGPGTRLTVL.

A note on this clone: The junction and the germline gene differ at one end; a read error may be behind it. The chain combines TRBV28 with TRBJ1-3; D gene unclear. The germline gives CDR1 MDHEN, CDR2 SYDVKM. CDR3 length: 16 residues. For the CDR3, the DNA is TGTGCCAGCAGTAGACATACCGGGAACTCAAGAAACACCATGTATTTT. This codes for CASSRHTGNSRNTMYF.

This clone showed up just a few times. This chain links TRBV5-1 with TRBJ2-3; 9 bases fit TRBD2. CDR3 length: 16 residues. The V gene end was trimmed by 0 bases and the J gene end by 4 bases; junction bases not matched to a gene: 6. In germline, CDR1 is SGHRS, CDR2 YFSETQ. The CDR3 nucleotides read TGCGCCAGCAGCTTGGCCGGCGGGAGGGGGGCAGATACGCAGTATTTT. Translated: CASSLAGGRGADTQYF.

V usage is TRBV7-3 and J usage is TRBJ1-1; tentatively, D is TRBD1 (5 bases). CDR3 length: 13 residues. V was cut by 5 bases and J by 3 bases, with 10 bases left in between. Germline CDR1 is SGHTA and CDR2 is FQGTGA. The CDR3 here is CASSDSRDTEAFF. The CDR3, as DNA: TGTGCCAGCAGCGACAGCCGGGACACTGAAGCTTTCTTT.

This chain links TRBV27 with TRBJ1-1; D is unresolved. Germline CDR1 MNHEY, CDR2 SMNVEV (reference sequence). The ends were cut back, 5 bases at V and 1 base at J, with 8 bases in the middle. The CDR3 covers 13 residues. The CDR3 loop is CASSVQSNTEAFF. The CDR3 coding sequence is TGTGCCAGCAGTGTACAGTCGAACACTGAAGCTTTCTTT.

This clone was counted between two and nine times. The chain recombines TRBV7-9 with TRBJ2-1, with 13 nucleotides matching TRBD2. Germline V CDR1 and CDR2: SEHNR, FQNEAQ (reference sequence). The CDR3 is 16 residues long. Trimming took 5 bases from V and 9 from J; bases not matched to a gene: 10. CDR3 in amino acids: CASSPREGLAGTEQFF. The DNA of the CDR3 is TGTGCCAGCAGCCCCCGTGAGGGACTAGCGGGAACTGAGCAGTTCTTC.

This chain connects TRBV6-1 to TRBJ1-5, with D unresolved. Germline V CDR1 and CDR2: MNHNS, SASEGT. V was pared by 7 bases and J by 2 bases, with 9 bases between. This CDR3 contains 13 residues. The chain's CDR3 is CASNGGGNQPQHF. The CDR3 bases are TGTGCCAGCAATGGCGGGGGCAATCAGCCCCAGCATTTT.

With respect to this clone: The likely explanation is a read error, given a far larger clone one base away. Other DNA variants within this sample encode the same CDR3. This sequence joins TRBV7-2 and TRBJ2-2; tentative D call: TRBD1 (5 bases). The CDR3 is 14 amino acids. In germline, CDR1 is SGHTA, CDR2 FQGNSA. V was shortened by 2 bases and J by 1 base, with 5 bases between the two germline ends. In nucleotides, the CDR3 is TGTGCCAGCAGCTTAAGGGGGAACACCGGGGAGCTGTTTTTT. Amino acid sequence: CASSLRGNTGELFF.

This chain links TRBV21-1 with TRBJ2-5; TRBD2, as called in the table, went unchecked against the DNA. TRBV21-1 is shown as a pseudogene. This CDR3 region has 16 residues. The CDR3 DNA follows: TGTGCCAGTATTCCTTATGGACTAGCGGGCCAAGAGACCCAGTACTTC. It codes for CASIPYGLAGQETQYF.

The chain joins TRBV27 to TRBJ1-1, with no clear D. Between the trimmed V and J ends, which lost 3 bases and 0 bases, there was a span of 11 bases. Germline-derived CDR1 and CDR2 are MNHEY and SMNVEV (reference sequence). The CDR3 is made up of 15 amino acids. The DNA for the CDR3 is TGTGCCAGCAGTTTTAGCGGAATAATGAACACTGAAGCTTTCTTT. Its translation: CASSFSGIMNTEAFF.